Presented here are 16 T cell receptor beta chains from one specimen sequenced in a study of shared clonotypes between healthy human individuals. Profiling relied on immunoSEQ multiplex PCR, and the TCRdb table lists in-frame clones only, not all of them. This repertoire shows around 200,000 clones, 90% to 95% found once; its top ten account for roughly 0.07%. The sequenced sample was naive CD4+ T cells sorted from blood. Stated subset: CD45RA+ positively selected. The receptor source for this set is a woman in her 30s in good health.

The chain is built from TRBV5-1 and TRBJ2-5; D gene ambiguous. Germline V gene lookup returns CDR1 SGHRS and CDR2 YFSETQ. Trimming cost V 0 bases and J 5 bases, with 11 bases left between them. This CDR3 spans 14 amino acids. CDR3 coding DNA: TGCGCCAGCAGCTTGGTGGGTAAGAGGGAGACCCAGTACTTC. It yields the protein CASSLVGKRETQYF.

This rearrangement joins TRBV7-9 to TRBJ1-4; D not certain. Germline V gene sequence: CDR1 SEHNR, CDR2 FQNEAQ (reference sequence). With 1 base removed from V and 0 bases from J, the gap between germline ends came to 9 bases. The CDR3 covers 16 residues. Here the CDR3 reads CASSLVLTATNEKLFF. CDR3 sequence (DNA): TGTGCCAGCAGCTTAGTCCTCACTGCAACTAATGAAAAACTGTTTTTT.

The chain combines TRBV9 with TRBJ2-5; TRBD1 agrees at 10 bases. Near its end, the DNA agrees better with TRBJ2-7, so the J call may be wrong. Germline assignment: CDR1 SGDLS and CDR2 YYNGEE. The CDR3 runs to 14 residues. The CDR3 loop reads CASSGGQGPYEQYF. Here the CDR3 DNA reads TGTGCCAGCAGCGGGGGACAGGGGCCCTACGAGCAGTACTTC.

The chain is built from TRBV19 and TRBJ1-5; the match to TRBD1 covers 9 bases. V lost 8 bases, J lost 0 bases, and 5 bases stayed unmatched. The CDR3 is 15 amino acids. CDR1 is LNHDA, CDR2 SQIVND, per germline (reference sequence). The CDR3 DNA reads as TGTGCCAGTTGGACAGGGGCCCTTAGCAATCAGCCCCAGCATTTT. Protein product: CASWTGALSNQPQHF.

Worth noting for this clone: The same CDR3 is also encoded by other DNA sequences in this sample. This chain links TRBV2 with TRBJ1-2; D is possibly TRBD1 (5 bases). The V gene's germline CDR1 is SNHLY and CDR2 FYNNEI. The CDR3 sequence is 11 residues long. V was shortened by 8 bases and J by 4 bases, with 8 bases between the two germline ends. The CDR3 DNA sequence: TGTGCCAGCCGGGGCACCTATGGCTACACCTTC. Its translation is CASRGTYGYTF.

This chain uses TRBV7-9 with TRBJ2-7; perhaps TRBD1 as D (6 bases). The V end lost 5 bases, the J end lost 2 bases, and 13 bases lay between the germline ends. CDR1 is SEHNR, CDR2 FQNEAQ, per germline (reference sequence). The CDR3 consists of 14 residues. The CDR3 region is CASSQGISTYEQYF. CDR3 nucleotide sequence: TGTGCCAGCAGCCAGGGGATTTCCACCTACGAGCAGTACTTC. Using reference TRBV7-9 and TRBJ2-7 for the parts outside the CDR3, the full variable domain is DTGVSQNPRHKITKRGQNVTFRCDPISEHNRLYWYRQTLGQGPEFLTYFQNEAQLEKSRLLSDRFSAERPKGSFSTLEIQRTEQGDSAMYLCASSQGISTYEQYFGPGTRLTVT.

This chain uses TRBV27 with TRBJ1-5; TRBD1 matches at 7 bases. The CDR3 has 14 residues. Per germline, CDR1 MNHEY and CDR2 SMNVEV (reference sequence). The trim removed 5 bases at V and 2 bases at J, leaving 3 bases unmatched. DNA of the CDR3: TGTGCCAGCAGTCGTACAGGGGGCAATCAGCCCCAGCATTTT. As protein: CASSRTGGNQPQHF.

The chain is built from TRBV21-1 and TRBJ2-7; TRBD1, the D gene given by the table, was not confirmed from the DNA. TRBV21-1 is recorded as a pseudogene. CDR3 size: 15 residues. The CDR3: CASSLKCSRASEQYF. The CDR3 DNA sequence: TGTGCCAGCAGCCTCAAGTGTAGCAGGGCATCCGAGCAGTACTTC.

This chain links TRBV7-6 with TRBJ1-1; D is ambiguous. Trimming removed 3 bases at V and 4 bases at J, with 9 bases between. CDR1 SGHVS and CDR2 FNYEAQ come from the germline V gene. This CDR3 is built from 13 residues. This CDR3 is CASSFQDSTEAFF. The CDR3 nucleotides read TGTGCCAGCAGCTTCCAGGACTCCACTGAAGCTTTCTTT.

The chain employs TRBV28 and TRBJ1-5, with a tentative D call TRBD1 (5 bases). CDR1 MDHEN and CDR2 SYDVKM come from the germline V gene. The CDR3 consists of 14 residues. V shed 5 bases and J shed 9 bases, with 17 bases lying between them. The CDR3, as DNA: TGTGCCAGCAGTCAACAGGTGGGGCCTTCGCCCCAGCATTTT. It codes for CASSQQVGPSPQHF.

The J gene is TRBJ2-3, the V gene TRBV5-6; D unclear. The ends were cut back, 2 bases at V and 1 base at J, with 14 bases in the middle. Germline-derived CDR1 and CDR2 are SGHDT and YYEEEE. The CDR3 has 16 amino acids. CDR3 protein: CASSLEVGTRTDTQYF. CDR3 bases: TGTGCCAGCAGCTTAGAAGTGGGAACCCGCACAGATACGCAGTATTTT.

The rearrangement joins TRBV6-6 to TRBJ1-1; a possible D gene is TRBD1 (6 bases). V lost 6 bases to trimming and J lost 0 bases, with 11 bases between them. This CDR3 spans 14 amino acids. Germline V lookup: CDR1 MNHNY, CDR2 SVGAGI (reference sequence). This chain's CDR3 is CASRGGNLNTEAFF. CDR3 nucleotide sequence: TGTGCCAGCAGGGGGGGCAATTTGAACACTGAAGCTTTCTTT.

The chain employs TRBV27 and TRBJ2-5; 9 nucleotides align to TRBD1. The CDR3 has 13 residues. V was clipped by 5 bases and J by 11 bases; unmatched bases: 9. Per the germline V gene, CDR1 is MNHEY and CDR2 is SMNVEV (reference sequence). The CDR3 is CASSRQGVSGQYF. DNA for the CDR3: TGTGCCAGCAGTCGACAGGGGGTATCCGGGCAGTACTTC.

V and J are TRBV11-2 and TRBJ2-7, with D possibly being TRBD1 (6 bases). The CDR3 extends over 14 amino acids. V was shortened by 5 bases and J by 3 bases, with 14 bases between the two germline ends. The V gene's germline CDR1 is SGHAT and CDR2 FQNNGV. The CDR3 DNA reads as TGTGCCAGCAGCATCCGGGACAAAGGCTACGAGCAGTACTTC. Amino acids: CASSIRDKGYEQYF.

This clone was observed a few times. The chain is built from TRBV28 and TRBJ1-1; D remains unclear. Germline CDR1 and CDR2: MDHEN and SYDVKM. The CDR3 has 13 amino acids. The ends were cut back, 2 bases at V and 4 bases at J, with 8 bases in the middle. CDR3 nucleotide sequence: TGTGCCAGCAGTTTAAGTGGTTCCACTGAAGCTTTCTTT. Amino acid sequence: CASSLSGSTEAFF.

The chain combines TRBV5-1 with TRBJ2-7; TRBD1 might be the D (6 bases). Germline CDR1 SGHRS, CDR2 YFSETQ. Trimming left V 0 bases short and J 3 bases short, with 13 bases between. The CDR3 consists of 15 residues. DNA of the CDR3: TGCGCCAGCAGCTTGGCCATGGGGGCGGGCTACGAGCAGTACTTC. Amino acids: CASSLAMGAGYEQYF.